This T cell receptor (beta chain) derives from a study of T cell responses to AZD1222 COVID-19 vaccine. Study conclusions and caveats: A rise in Spike-specific TCR breadth and depth followed two AZD1222 doses. Baseline seropositivity occurred in only a handful of AZD1222 recipients.

Measured with immunoSEQ multiplex PCR; TCRdb has only the in-frame clones, and not every one. The table has approximately 61,000 clones, over 75% seen once. This clone was picked up a small number of times. Its antigen remains unidentified. This receptor was identified in an adult who received the AZD1222 COVID-19 vaccine. The sequences come from peripheral blood, collected 28 days after the second AZD1222 dose.

DNA of the CDR3: TGTGCCAGCAGCTTGGAAGTGGGTTCCTATGGCTACACCTTC. This translates into CASSLEVGSYGYTF. The genes are TRBV5-6 and TRBJ1-2; no clear D. V was cut by 0 bases and J by 4 bases, with 10 bases left in between. The CDR3 totals 14 residues. CDR1 SGHDT and CDR2 YYEEEE come from the germline V gene.